This note documents a single T cell receptor (beta chain) sequence. Antigen specificity is unknown. Compared with germline, one end of the junction differs, possibly owing to a read error. The data stem from a study of post-analysis software for immune sequencing data. Every TCR beta cDNA library bore unique molecular identifiers. With roughly 0.85 to 11 million T cells as the source, hundreds of thousands of cDNA molecules resulted. Via MiXCR, TCRdb re-called the PCR reads, giving one row per CDR3 protein. Of a few hundred thousand distinct CDR3 sequences in the sample, 34% were seen once. Study findings and constraints: The study found significantly lower normalized Chao1 diversity in multiple sclerosis patients than in controls. Comparison of patients with controls showed five TRBV segments more frequent in patients, TRBV5-6, TRBV5-1 and TRBV20-1 among them. Co-batched samples clustered tightly together by F measure.

The CDR3 consists of 15 residues. CDR1 is SSHAT, CDR2 FNYEAQ, per germline (reference sequence). The chain carries TRBV7-7 and TRBJ2-1; D might be TRBD2 (5 bases). Sequenced input: blood. The receptor's source is a girl aged 2 to 17 with multiple sclerosis. Here the CDR3 reads CASSPVQAGYNEQFF. The CDR3 DNA follows: TGTGCTAGCAGCCCCGTTCAGGCGGGCTACAATGAGCAGTTCTTC.